Detailed here is one T cell receptor beta chain. Its cognate antigen is unknown. This sample is part of a study of CD8 T cells in ankylosing spondylitis. Study findings and constraints: Seemingly distinctive of ankylosing spondylitis blood was a TCR beta motif formed by eight highly homologous variants.

The CDR3 has 15 residues. V lost 4 bases and J lost 4; bases outside the gene matches: 5. The germline V gene has CDR1 SGHNT and CDR2 YYREEE (reference sequence). MiXCR, run by TCRdb on the 5' RACE reads, gives a single entry per CDR3 protein. The sample consists of about 540,000 distinct CDR3 sequences, approximately 11% of them appearing once. The material sequenced was blood, either unsorted or a sorted T cell fraction (not recorded which). J is TRBJ2-1 and V is TRBV5-4; 10 bases map to TRBD2. This TCR derives from a male donor with ankylosing spondylitis. Here the CDR3 DNA reads TGTGCCAGCAGCCTTAGCGGGAGGAAGTACAATGAGCAGTTCTTC. Translation: CASSLSGRKYNEQFF.